Following are 5 T cell receptor beta chains from one sample sequenced in a study of blood T cell repertoires in COVID-19. Here immunoSEQ multiplex PCR was the method, and the copy in TCRdb shows in-frame clones only, minus some. Of roughly 250,000 clones listed, around 86% are singletons. The sequenced sample consisted of peripheral blood. These receptors came from a woman in her sixties with active or convalescent COVID-19.

The chain couples TRBV5-1 to TRBJ2-5; a possible D gene is TRBD2 (5 bases). This CDR3 is built from 13 residues. Deletions cut 1 base from V and 5 bases from J, with 9 bases between. CDR1 is SGHRS and CDR2 is YFSETQ in the germline V gene. The CDR3 reads CASSLRSGETQYF. The DNA of the CDR3 is TGCGCCAGCAGCTTGCGGTCGGGGGAGACCCAGTACTTC.

This chain uses TRBV4-2 with TRBJ1-2; unclear D gene. Germline CDR1 LGHNA, CDR2 YNFKEQ. The CDR3 contains 14 residues. Trimming removed 0 bases from V and 4 bases from J, with 9 bases in between. In DNA, the CDR3 is TGTGCCAGCAGCCAAGATCCGGTTGGCTATGGCTACACCTTC. Its protein is CASSQDPVGYGYTF.

V usage is TRBV14 and J usage is TRBJ2-5; perhaps TRBD2 as D (6 bases). The V gene's germline CDR1 is SGHDN and CDR2 FVKESK. With 1 base removed from V and 5 bases from J, the gap between germline ends came to 14 bases. This CDR3 spans 15 amino acids. CDR3 bases: TGTGCCAGCAGCCAAGGGGCGGGGTCCTCGGAGACCCAGTACTTC. It encodes CASSQGAGSSETQYF.

The chain employs TRBV18 and TRBJ1-6; 7 bases agree with TRBD1. V lost 5 bases, J lost 8 bases, and 0 bases stayed unmatched. The CDR3 covers 12 residues. Germline CDR1 and CDR2: KGHSH and LQKENI. The CDR3 DNA is TGTGCCAGCTCAGACAGGGATTCACCCCTCCACTTT. Protein sequence: CASSDRDSPLHF.

The rearrangement joins TRBV19 to TRBJ2-4; D is possibly TRBD2 (5 bases). The length of the CDR3 is 11 residues. The ends were cut back, 6 bases at V and 13 bases at J, with 13 bases in the middle. Germline V gives CDR1 LNHDA, CDR2 SQIVND (reference sequence). CDR3 residues: CASRNKRAQYF. CDR3 DNA sequence: TGTGCCAGTAGGAACAAGAGGGCCCAGTACTTC.